Listed here is a single TCR beta chain. The data belong to a study of T cell responses to AZD1222 COVID-19 vaccine. V was pared by 5 bases and J by 7 bases, with 12 bases between. The CDR3 is made up of 13 amino acids. Germline V gene sequence: CDR1 MNHEY, CDR2 SMNVEV (reference sequence). TCRdb keeps only in-frame clones here, not all; method: immunoSEQ multiplex PCR. Among around 160,000 clones listed, 90% to 95% were seen once. Sequenced material: peripheral blood, taken on day 0 of AZD1222 vaccination. The chain is built from TRBV27 and TRBJ1-5, with D possibly TRBD1 on 5 matching bases. This TCR derives from an adult in good health. CDR3 amino acids: CASSPAGWQPQHF. CDR3 nucleotide sequence: TGTGCCAGCAGTCCTGCAGGGTGGCAGCCCCAGCATTTT.